The 3 T cell receptor beta chains given below trace back to one sample, sequenced in a study of cytomegalovirus exposure and HLA in healthy donors. The PCR was carried out with 60 Vbeta primers and 13 Jbeta primers. TCRdb's table, derived via immunoSEQ multiplex PCR, lists solely in-frame clones and lacks some. The data show approximately 91,000 clones, about 89% seen once. Material for sequencing was PBMCs. Receptor source: a man aged 25 to 40 in good health and CMV-seropositive.

This clone was observed a single time. The V call is TRBV28, the J call TRBJ1-5; the D is unclear. Per germline, CDR1 MDHEN and CDR2 SYDVKM. V shed 3 bases and J shed 3 bases, with 3 bases lying between them. The CDR3 is 12 amino acids. DNA of the CDR3: TGTGCCAGCAGTTTTAACAATCAGCCCCAGCATTTT. As protein: CASSFNNQPQHF.

The chain uses TRBV28 and TRBJ1-2, with 10 bases that match TRBD1. V gave up 3 bases and J gave up 6 bases; unmatched junction bases: 1. Germline V gene data show CDR1 as MDHEN and CDR2 as SYDVKM. This CDR3 has 13 residues. The DNA for the CDR3 is TGTGCCAGCAGTTTGACAGGGGGCGATGGCTACACCTTC. Protein product: CASSLTGGDGYTF.

V gene TRBV28 combines with J gene TRBJ2-3, with 7 bases that match TRBD1. The germline gives CDR1 MDHEN, CDR2 SYDVKM. Trimming at V came to 7 bases and at J to 2 bases, leaving 9 bases not matched to a gene. The CDR3 has 15 residues. CDR3 residues: CASTTGARTTDTQYF. CDR3 sequence (DNA): TGTGCCAGCACCACAGGGGCGAGGACCACAGATACGCAGTATTTT.